The 10 T cell receptor beta chains given below trace back to one sample, sequenced in a study of cytomegalovirus exposure and HLA in healthy donors (dated by TCRdb to about 2017). Libraries were prepared through the immunoSEQ multiplex PCR assay. A mixture of 60 forward primers for TCR Vbeta segments and 13 reverse primers for TCR Jbeta segments was used in the multiplex PCR. Entries here come from immuneACCESS through TCRdb and include only in-frame sequences with V and J called. Some clones fail to appear in such tables; in the studies checked, an unresolved V gene covers under half of the shortfall, and the cause of the remainder is unknown. The sample profile shows about 150,000 clones; roughly 77% of them were found once. About 4% of the sample is taken by the ten largest. The sample was PBMCs. The receptors derive from a male donor in good health and CMV-seronegative.

The chain couples TRBV7-2 to TRBJ2-7, with 7 positions matching TRBD1. CDR1 is SGHTA, CDR2 FQGNSA, per germline. With 5 bases clipped from V and 6 bases from J, the junction kept 10 bases outside the gene matches. The CDR3 totals 14 residues. The CDR3 sequence: CASSPRTGPFEQYF. CDR3 DNA sequence: TGTGCCAGCAGCCCTAGGACAGGTCCATTCGAGCAGTACTTC.

The chain carries TRBV5-4 and TRBJ2-2; TRBD2 aligns across 7 bases. CDR1 and CDR2 from the germline V gene are SGHNT and YYREEE (reference sequence). This CDR3 comprises 16 residues. V dropped 0 bases and J dropped 4; count of bases not matched to a gene: 6. The CDR3 loop reads CASSLVVGGPTGELFF. CDR3 in DNA: TGTGCCAGCAGCTTGGTGGTGGGAGGGCCCACCGGGGAGCTGTTTTTT.

This sequence joins TRBV6-6 and TRBJ2-7; TRBD2 matches at 7 bases. Trimming at V came to 6 bases and at J to 7 bases, leaving 6 bases not matched to a gene. The CDR3 totals 12 residues. Per germline, CDR1 MNHNY and CDR2 SVGAGI (reference sequence). The chain's CDR3 is CASSSGGGEQYF. CDR3 nucleotides: TGTGCCAGCAGCTCGGGAGGTGGTGAGCAGTACTTC.

The rearrangement uses TRBV7-9 and TRBJ2-4; 11 bases match TRBD1. The CDR3 contains 15 residues. V lost 8 bases to trimming and J lost 6 bases; unmatched junction nucleotides: 9. Looked up from germline, CDR1 is SEHNR and CDR2 is FQNEAQ (reference sequence). The CDR3 loop is CASVASGTGGNIQYF. The CDR3 nucleotides read TGTGCCAGCGTAGCGTCCGGGACAGGGGGAAACATTCAGTACTTC.

The rearrangement uses TRBV27 and TRBJ2-3; 8 nucleotides match TRBD2. Unmatched junction bases numbered 6, after V lost 6 bases and J lost 1 base. CDR3 length: 15 amino acids. CDR1 is MNHEY and CDR2 is SMNVEV in the germline V gene (reference sequence). The CDR3 loop reads CASRLTSVRTDTQYF. The CDR3 DNA reads as TGTGCCAGCAGATTGACTAGCGTTCGCACAGATACGCAGTATTTT.

J is TRBJ2-5 and V is TRBV4-2; 11 bases match TRBD2. Germline V lookup: CDR1 LGHNA, CDR2 YNFKEQ. The CDR3 length is 16 residues. V shed 5 bases, J shed 5 bases, and the junction held 10 bases outside the gene matches. The CDR3 spells CASSVRLAGSGETQYF. As DNA, the CDR3 is TGTGCCAGCAGCGTTCGACTAGCGGGGTCGGGGGAGACCCAGTACTTC.

The genes are TRBV7-2 and TRBJ1-2; D uncertain. CDR1 is SGHTA and CDR2 is FQGNSA in the germline V gene. V was pared by 5 bases and J by 4 bases, with 14 bases between. CDR3 length: 14 amino acids. This CDR3 reads CASSPQTDFYGYTF. In nucleotides, the CDR3 is TGTGCCAGCAGCCCCCAGACGGACTTCTATGGCTACACCTTC.

The chain combines TRBV7-2 with TRBJ1-6; 7 bases match TRBD1. The CDR3 loop spans 15 amino acids. Trimming cost V 5 bases and J 5 bases; bases outside gene matches: 6. CDR1 SGHTA and CDR2 FQGNSA come from the germline V gene. The CDR3 DNA follows: TGTGCCAGCAGCCCGGGACAGACGAATAATTCACCCCTCCACTTT. Protein sequence: CASSPGQTNNSPLHF.

Notes on this clone: In the same sample, other DNA sequences code for this CDR3. J is TRBJ2-7 and V is TRBV27; the match to TRBD1 covers 8 bases. Germline V gene sequence: CDR1 MNHEY, CDR2 SMNVEV (reference sequence). The CDR3 is 13 amino acids. V shed 2 bases, J shed 3 bases, and the junction held 0 bases outside the gene matches. The CDR3 nucleotides read TGTGCCAGCAGTTTAGGGACAGGCTACGAGCAGTACTTC. It yields the protein CASSLGTGYEQYF.

Details on this clone: Other DNA sequences from this sample encode an identical CDR3 as well. V gene TRBV7-6 combines with J gene TRBJ2-7; a possible D gene is TRBD2 (6 bases). The CDR3 contains 13 residues. The V end lost 0 bases, the J end lost 3 bases, and 6 bases lay between the germline ends. Germline loops: CDR1 SGHVS, CDR2 FNYEAQ. The CDR3 sequence is CASSLAGGYEQYF. CDR3 nucleotide sequence: TGTGCCAGCAGCTTAGCGGGGGGCTACGAGCAGTACTTC.